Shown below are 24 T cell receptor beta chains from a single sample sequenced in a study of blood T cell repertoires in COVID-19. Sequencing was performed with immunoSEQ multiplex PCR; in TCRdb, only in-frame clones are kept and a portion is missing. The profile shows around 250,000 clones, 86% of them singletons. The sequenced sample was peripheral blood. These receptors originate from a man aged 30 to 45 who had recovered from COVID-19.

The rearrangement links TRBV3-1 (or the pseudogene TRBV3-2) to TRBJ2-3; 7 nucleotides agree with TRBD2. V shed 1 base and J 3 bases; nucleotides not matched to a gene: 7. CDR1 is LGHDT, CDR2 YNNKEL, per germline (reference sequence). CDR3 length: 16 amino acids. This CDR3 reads CASSQGSLALTDTQYF. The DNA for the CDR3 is TGTGCCAGCAGCCAAGGGTCACTAGCGCTTACAGATACGCAGTATTTT.

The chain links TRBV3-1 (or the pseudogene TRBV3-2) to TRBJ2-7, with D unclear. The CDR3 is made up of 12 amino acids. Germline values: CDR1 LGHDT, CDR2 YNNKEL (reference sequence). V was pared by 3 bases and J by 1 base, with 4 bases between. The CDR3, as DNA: TGTGCCAGCAGCCACAGATCCTACGAGCAGTACTTC. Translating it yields CASSHRSYEQYF.

In nucleotides, the CDR3 is TGTGCCAGCAGCTCGAACCTTCAGGGCCACTATGGCTACACCTTC. It specifies CASSSNLQGHYGYTF. The chain combines TRBV7-2 with TRBJ1-2; possible D gene TRBD1, 5 bases. The V end lost 4 bases, the J end lost 3 bases, and 15 bases lay between the germline ends. The germline V gene has CDR1 SGHTA and CDR2 FQGNSA. The CDR3 contains 15 residues.

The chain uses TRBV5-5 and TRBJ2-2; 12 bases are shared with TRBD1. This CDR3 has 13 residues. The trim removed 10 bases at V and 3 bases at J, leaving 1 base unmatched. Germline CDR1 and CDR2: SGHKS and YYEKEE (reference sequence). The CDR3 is CAGTGGDTGELFF. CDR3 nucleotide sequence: TGTGCCGGGACAGGGGGCGACACCGGGGAGCTGTTTTTT.

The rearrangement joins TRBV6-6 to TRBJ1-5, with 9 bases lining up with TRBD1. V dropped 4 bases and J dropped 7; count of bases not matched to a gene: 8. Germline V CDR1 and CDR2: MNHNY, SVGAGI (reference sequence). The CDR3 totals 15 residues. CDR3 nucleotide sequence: TGTGCCAGCAGTTCAGAACAGGGGGCTCAACAGCCCCAGCATTTT. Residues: CASSSEQGAQQPQHF.

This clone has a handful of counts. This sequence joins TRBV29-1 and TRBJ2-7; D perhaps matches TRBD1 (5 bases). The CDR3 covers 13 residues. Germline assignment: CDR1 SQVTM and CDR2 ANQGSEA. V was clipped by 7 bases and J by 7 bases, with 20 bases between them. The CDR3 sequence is CSAVLGALGEQYF. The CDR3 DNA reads TGCAGCGCCGTTTTAGGGGCGTTAGGGGAGCAGTACTTC.

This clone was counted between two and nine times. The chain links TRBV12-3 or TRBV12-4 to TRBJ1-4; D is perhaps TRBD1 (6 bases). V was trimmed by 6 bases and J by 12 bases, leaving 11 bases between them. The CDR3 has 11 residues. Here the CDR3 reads CASRTNRELFF. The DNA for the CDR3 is TGTGCCAGCAGGACGAACAGGGAACTGTTTTTT.

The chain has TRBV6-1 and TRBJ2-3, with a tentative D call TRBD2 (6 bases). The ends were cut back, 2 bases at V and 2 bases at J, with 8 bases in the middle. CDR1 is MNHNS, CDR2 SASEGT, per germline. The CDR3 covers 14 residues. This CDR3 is CASSERRDTDTQYF. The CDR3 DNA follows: TGTGCCAGCAGTGAAAGGCGGGACACAGATACGCAGTATTTT.

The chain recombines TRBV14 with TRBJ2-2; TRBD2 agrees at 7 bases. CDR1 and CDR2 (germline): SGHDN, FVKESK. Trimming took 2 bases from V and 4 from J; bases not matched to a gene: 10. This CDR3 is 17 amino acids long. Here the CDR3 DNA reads TGTGCCAGCAGCCAACCCCTATGGGCGGGAGCCACCGGGGAGCTGTTTTTT. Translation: CASSQPLWAGATGELFF.

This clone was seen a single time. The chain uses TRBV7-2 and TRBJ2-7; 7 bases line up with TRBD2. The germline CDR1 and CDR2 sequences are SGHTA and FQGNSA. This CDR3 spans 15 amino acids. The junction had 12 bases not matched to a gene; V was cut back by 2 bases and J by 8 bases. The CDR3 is CASSLLGARELQQYF. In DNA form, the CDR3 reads TGTGCCAGCAGCTTACTCGGGGCGCGGGAGTTGCAGCAGTACTTC. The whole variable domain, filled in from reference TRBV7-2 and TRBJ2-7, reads GAGVSQSPSNKVTEKGKDVELRCDPISGHTALYWYRQSLGQGLEFLIYFQGNSAPDKSGLPSDRFSAERTGGSVSTLTIQRTQQEDSAVYLCASSLLGARELQQYFGPGTRLTVT.

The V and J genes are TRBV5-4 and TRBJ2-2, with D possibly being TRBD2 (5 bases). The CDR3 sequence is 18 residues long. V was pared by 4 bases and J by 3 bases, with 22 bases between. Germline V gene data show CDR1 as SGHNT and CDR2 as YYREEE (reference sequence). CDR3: CASSKSGQIPHHTGELFF. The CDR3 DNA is TGTGCCAGCAGCAAGAGCGGCCAAATTCCCCATCACACCGGGGAGCTGTTTTTT.

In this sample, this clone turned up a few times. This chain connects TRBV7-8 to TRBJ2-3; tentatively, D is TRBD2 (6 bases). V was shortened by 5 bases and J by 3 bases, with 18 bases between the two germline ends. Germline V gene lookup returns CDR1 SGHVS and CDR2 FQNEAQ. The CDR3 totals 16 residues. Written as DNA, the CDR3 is TGTGCCAGCAGCGCGAGGGACTCCCATGGGACAGATACGCAGTATTTT. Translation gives CASSARDSHGTDTQYF.

The CDR3 is CATSRDPRQGGEKLFF. The CDR3 region has the DNA TGTGCCACCAGCAGAGATCCTCGGCAGGGAGGTGAAAAACTGTTTTTT. This sequence joins TRBV15 and TRBJ1-4; a weak D match, TRBD1 (5 bases). The V gene's germline CDR1 is LNHNV and CDR2 YYDKDF (reference sequence). CDR3 size: 16 residues. Trimming stripped 0 bases from V and 7 bases from J, with 15 bases between.

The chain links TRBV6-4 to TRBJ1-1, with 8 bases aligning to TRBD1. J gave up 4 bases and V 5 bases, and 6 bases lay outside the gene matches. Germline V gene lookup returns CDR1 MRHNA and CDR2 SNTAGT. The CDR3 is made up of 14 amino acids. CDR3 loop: CASSLTGEATEAFF. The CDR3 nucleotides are TGTGCCAGCAGTCTGACAGGGGAGGCCACTGAAGCTTTCTTT.

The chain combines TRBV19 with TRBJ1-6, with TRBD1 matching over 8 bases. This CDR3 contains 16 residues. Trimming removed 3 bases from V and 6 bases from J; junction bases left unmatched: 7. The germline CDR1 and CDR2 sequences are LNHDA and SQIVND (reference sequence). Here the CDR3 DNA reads TGTGCCAGTAGTATTCTCCAGGGGGCTCCTAATTCACCCCTCCACTTT. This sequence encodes CASSILQGAPNSPLHF.

Here the CDR3 reads CASSGQATDTQYF. For the CDR3, the DNA is TGTGCCAGCAGCGGACAGGCCACAGATACGCAGTATTTT. The chain recombines TRBV6-5 with TRBJ2-3; 7 bases are a match to TRBD1. The CDR3 has 13 residues. Germline CDR1 and CDR2: MNHEY and SVGAGI. With 6 bases clipped from V and 2 bases from J, the junction kept 2 bases outside the gene matches.

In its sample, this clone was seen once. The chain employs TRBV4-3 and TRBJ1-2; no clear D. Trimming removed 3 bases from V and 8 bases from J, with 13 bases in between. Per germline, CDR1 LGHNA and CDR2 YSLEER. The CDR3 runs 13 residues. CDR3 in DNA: TGCGCCAGCAGCCAGTGGGCTTCACGGGGCTACACCTTC. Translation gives CASSQWASRGYTF.

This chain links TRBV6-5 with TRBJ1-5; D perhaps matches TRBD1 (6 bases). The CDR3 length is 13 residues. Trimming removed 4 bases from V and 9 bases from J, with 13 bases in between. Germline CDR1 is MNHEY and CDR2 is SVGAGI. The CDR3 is CASSSGDLRPQHF. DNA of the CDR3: TGTGCCAGCAGTTCAGGGGATCTCCGGCCCCAGCATTTT.

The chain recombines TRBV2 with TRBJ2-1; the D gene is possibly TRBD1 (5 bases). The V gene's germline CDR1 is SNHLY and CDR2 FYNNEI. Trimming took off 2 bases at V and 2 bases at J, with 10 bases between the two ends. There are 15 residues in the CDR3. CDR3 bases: TGTGCCAGCAGTGAACAGGGAAGCCCCTACAATGAGCAGTTCTTC. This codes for CASSEQGSPYNEQFF. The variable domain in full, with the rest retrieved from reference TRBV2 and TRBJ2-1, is EPEVTQTPSHQVTQMGQEVILRCVPISNHLYFYWYRQILGQKVEFLVSFYNNEISEKSEIFDDQFSVERPDGSNFTLKIRSTKLEDSAMYFCASSEQGSPYNEQFFGPGTRLTVL.

The CDR3 loop is CASSLSGALTLNTEAFF. CDR3 in DNA: TGTGCCAGCAGCTTATCAGGGGCCTTGACCCTGAACACTGAAGCTTTCTTT. The chain links TRBV7-6 to TRBJ1-1; D perhaps matches TRBD1 (6 bases). Per germline, CDR1 SGHVS and CDR2 FNYEAQ. With 2 bases removed from V and 0 bases from J, the gap between germline ends came to 16 bases. The CDR3 consists of 17 residues.

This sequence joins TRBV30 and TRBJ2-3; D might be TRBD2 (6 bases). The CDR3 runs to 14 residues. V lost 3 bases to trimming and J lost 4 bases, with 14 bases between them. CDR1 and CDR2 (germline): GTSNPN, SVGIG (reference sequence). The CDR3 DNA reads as TGTGCCTGGAGCTCTGGCGGGGTGGCAGATACGCAGTATTTT. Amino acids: CAWSSGGVADTQYF.

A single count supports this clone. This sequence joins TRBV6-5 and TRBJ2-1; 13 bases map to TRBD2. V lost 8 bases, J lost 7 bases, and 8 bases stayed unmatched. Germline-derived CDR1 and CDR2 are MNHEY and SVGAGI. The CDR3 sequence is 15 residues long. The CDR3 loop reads CASGSLAGGPNEQFF. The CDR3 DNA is TGTGCCAGCGGTTCACTAGCGGGGGGGCCAAATGAGCAGTTCTTC.

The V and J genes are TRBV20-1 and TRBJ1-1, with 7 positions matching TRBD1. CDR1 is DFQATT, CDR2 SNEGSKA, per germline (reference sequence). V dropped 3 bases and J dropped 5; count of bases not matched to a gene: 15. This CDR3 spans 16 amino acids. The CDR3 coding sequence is TGCAGTGCTAGTAACCGGGGAAGGGGGCGGGAAACTGAAGCTTTCTTT. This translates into CSASNRGRGRETEAFF.

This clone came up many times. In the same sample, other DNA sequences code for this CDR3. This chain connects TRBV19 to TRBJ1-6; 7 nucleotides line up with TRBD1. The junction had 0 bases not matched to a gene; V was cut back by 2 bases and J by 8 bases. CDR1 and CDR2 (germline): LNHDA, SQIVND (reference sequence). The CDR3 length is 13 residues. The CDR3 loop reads CASSITGDSPLHF. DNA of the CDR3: TGTGCCAGTAGTATAACAGGGGATTCACCCCTCCACTTT.